The clone carrying this T cell receptor (beta chain) showed up just a few times. This entry belongs to a study of beta chain features in type 1 diabetes. Study summary: Patients and healthy donors were similar in age, gender and cell yields.

The CDR3 runs to 15 residues. CDR1 SGHTA and CDR2 FQGNSA come from the germline V gene. Trimming cost V 1 base and J 5 bases, with 14 bases left between them. TCRB transcripts that were expressed got sequenced, as all of the isolated RNA had been reverse transcribed. TCRdb's table, derived via immunoSEQ multiplex PCR, lists solely in-frame clones and lacks some. This sample carries about 900,000 clones, about a sixth of them seen once, and the ten largest clones take about 0.025%. In total, each donor contributed a single heparinised blood draw that averaged about 110 mL. Each sorted fraction was over 95% pure.

The sequence derives from a woman aged 18-35 years in good health. This chain uses TRBV7-2 with TRBJ1-1; D uncertain. Sequencing input: naive CD4+ T cells from blood. CDR3 sequence (DNA): TGTGCCAGCAGCTTAGTCGTGGGCGCGGGTACTGAAGCTTTCTTT. It translates to CASSLVVGAGTEAFF.